Below are 30 T cell receptor beta chains sequenced from a single sample in a study of CXCR3-negative and CXCR3-positive naive CD8 T cells (dated by TCRdb to between 2019 and 2020). Here is what the overall study found, with its caveats: TRB CDR3s from CXCR3-positive naive cells showed higher hydrophobicity (lower Kidera factor 4), lower energy, and higher strength and volume indices than CXCR3-negative naive cells.

This sample was sequenced with a NextSeq 550. The Human TCR Profiling Kit (MiLaboratory) was used to make UMI-labeled 5' RACE TRB cDNA libraries. TCRdb reprocessed the reads and lists each CDR3 protein sequence as a single entry, with no DNA. This specimen's table enumerates 150,000 to 180,000 distinct CDR3 sequences. Around 0.5% of the sample is held by the ten biggest clonotypes. No antigen has been identified for these receptors. The sequenced sample was naive CXCR3+ CD8+ T cells from blood. The cell subset or site label of this sample denotes: CD45RO-CCR7+CD27+CD95- naive CD8+ T cells expressing CXCR3 (TNR3+). The receptors originated from a human donor in good health. Some clones in this sample may be carry-over from other donors' samples.

CDR3: CATPGGGFGTEAFF. This chain uses TRBV12-3 or TRBV12-4 with TRBJ1-1; the D call from TCRdb, TRBD1, cannot be confirmed without DNA. CDR3 length: 14 residues.

V is TRBV29-1 and J is TRBJ2-1; TCRdb gives TRBD2 as the D gene, but with no DNA this cannot be confirmed. The CDR3 loop spans 16 amino acids. From germline, CDR1 is SQVTM and CDR2 ANQGSEA. The CDR3 protein is CSVVLAGVATYNEQFF.

The chain is built from TRBV3-1 and TRBJ2-7; TCRdb's D call, TRBD1, is unchecked because there is no DNA. Germline V gene data show CDR1 as LGHDT and CDR2 as YNNKEL (reference sequence). The CDR3 has 14 amino acids. The CDR3: CASSQGTETYEQYF.

The gene calls are TRBV5-1 and TRBJ2-3; TCRdb reports TRBD1, a call that lacks DNA to check it against. CDR3 length: 18 amino acids. The germline V gene encodes CDR1 SGHRS and CDR2 YFSETQ. The CDR3 region is CASSPGSIERRATDTQYF.

J is TRBJ1-1 and V is TRBV12-3 or TRBV12-4; TCRdb lists TRBD1, though no DNA is available to test this call. The CDR3 spans 15 residues. Here the CDR3 reads CASSFWGQGSTEAFF.

This chain links TRBV18 with TRBJ2-7; TCRdb's D call of TRBD1 is untestable without DNA. Looked up from germline, CDR1 is KGHSH and CDR2 is LQKENI. There are 16 residues in the CDR3. CDR3 amino acids: CASSPSWGAPDYEQYF. The whole variable domain, remainder taken from reference TRBV18 and TRBJ2-7, is NAGVMQNPRHLVRRRGQEARLRCSPMKGHSHVYWYRQLPEEGLKFMVYLQKENIIDESGMPKERFSAEFPKEGPSILRIQQVVRGDSAAYFCASSPSWGAPDYEQYFGPGTRLTVT.

V gene TRBV14 combines with J gene TRBJ2-3; the TCRdb call, TRBD1, lacks DNA for checking. CDR3 size: 18 residues. Germline V gene sequence: CDR1 SGHDN, CDR2 FVKESK. CDR3 loop: CASSQDSGGTPQRDTQYF.

This chain's CDR3 is CASSRGQPATNEKLFF. This sequence joins TRBV7-6 and TRBJ1-4; there is no DNA to check the TCRdb D call of TRBD1. This CDR3 has 16 residues. Germline CDR1 and CDR2: SGHVS and FNYEAQ.

This chain joins TRBV20-1 and TRBJ2-7. This CDR3 comprises 11 residues. Germline V CDR1 and CDR2: DFQATT, SNEGSKA (reference sequence). The CDR3 here is CSATSSYEQYF.

The V gene is TRBV4-1, the J gene TRBJ2-2; TCRdb indicates TRBD1, and absent DNA this call remains unverified. This CDR3 is built from 16 residues. Germline V CDR1 and CDR2: MGHRA, YSYEKL. CDR3: CASSQVPDIQGGELFF.

The J gene is TRBJ1-6, the V gene TRBV27; TCRdb calls TRBD1, which cannot be checked without DNA. The CDR3 sequence is 12 residues long. Looked up from germline, CDR1 is MNHEY and CDR2 is SMNVEV (reference sequence). This CDR3 is CASSDRASPLHF.

The J gene is TRBJ2-7, the V gene TRBV28; TCRdb's D call, TRBD1, is unchecked because there is no DNA. The CDR3 has 15 amino acids. CDR1 and CDR2 (germline): MDHEN, SYDVKM. The CDR3 protein is CASSTDKGASYEQYF.

This chain connects TRBV7-3 to TRBJ2-3; absent DNA, TCRdb's TRBD1 call cannot be checked. The CDR3 contains 15 residues. Germline values: CDR1 SGHTA, CDR2 FQGTGA. CDR3: CASSLTGGEADTQYF.

This rearrangement joins TRBV28 to TRBJ1-2; TCRdb names TRBD1, which stays unverified in the absence of DNA. The CDR3 spans 15 residues. Germline loops: CDR1 MDHEN, CDR2 SYDVKM. The CDR3 sequence: CASSWRGPASSTYTF.

V usage is TRBV29-1 and J usage is TRBJ1-1; the D gene TCRdb calls, TRBD1, cannot be checked with no DNA. The germline gives CDR1 SQVTM, CDR2 ANQGSEA. The CDR3 totals 14 residues. The CDR3 region is CSVEAPGGGTEAFF.

The CDR3 region is CASSSYGGRQETQYF. The chain is built from TRBV5-1 and TRBJ2-5; without DNA, the TCRdb call of TRBD1 cannot be checked. From germline, CDR1 is SGHRS and CDR2 YFSETQ. This CDR3 comprises 15 residues.

The genes are TRBV28 and TRBJ2-1; TCRdb selects TRBD2, and the lack of DNA leaves this call unchecked. Germline V gene data show CDR1 as MDHEN and CDR2 as SYDVKM. CDR3 length equals 17 residues. CDR3 residues: CASSPLRLAGDNNEQFF.

V usage is TRBV20-1 and J usage is TRBJ1-6. The CDR3 is 13 residues long. Germline CDR1 DFQATT, CDR2 SNEGSKA (reference sequence). The CDR3 spells CSARDKENSPLHF.

The V and J genes are TRBV20-1 and TRBJ2-5; TCRdb calls TRBD2, which cannot be checked without DNA. CDR1 and CDR2 (germline): DFQATT, SNEGSKA (reference sequence). The CDR3 has 14 amino acids. This chain's CDR3 is CSAREYRLQETQYF.

The chain employs TRBV12-3 or TRBV12-4 and TRBJ1-6; TCRdb gives TRBD1 as the D gene, but with no DNA this cannot be confirmed. The CDR3 loop spans 15 amino acids. CDR3: CASSLRDRAVPPLHF.

The chain couples TRBV9 to TRBJ2-5. The CDR3 runs to 15 residues. Germline lookup yields CDR1 SGDLS and CDR2 YYNGEE. CDR3 residues: CASSVDASWGETQYF.

The V call is TRBV28, the J call TRBJ1-1; without DNA, the TCRdb call of TRBD1 cannot be checked. CDR3 length equals 14 residues. Germline V gene data show CDR1 as MDHEN and CDR2 as SYDVKM. The CDR3 reads CASSFKGGWTEAFF.

The chain combines TRBV7-2 with TRBJ1-5. The CDR3 contains 14 residues. The germline gives CDR1 SGHTA, CDR2 FQGNSA. CDR3 in amino acids: CASRAGGVNQPQHF.

This sequence joins TRBV7-3 and TRBJ1-1; absent DNA, TCRdb's TRBD1 call cannot be checked. Per the germline V gene, CDR1 is SGHTA and CDR2 is FQGTGA. The CDR3 loop spans 15 amino acids. The CDR3 loop is CASSLTGGQGTEAFF.

The rearrangement links TRBV28 to TRBJ1-6. Germline V CDR1 and CDR2: MDHEN, SYDVKM. This CDR3 has 13 residues. The CDR3 sequence: CASSSLGYSPLHF.

V usage is TRBV29-1 and J usage is TRBJ1-1. The CDR3 runs 13 residues. Germline V lookup: CDR1 SQVTM, CDR2 ANQGSEA. The chain's CDR3 is CSVEVDLDTEAFF.

J is TRBJ2-5 and V is TRBV15; with no DNA, the TCRdb D assignment of TRBD1 cannot be verified. The CDR3 totals 15 residues. In germline, CDR1 is LNHNV, CDR2 YYDKDF (reference sequence). CDR3 protein: CATSNTGGLAETQYF.

The chain links TRBV2 to TRBJ2-7; the TCRdb D gene call, TRBD2, has no DNA to confirm it. CDR3 length: 14 amino acids. The germline V gene has CDR1 SNHLY and CDR2 FYNNEI. CDR3 loop: CASRPGGRSAEQYF.

The gene calls are TRBV7-6 and TRBJ2-1; TCRdb gives TRBD1 as the D gene, but with no DNA this cannot be confirmed. The CDR3 runs 15 residues. CDR1 is SGHVS and CDR2 is FNYEAQ in the germline V gene. The CDR3 reads CASSPGASLYNEQFF.

The chain uses TRBV5-1 and TRBJ1-5; as DNA is missing, the TRBD1 call by TCRdb cannot be tested. The CDR3 is made up of 14 amino acids. CDR1 SGHRS and CDR2 YFSETQ come from the germline V gene. This CDR3 reads CASSPWDGNQPQHF.